This TCR beta chain was recovered during a study of CD8+ T cells in alopecia areata. Treatment reported: oral pan-JAK inhibitor, 5-10 mg twice daily. Germline loops: CDR1 GTSNPN, CDR2 SVGIG (reference sequence). Deletions cut 1 base from V and 3 bases from J, with 16 bases between. CDR3 length equals 16 residues. RNA extraction and reverse transcription yielded cDNA as sequencing template. Assay: immunoSEQ multiplex PCR; the TCRdb copy retains only in-frame clones and omits some. The sample consists of 250,000 to 300,000 clones, roughly 64% of them appearing once. This TCR was sampled from a human donor with alopecia areata. The chain recombines TRBV30 with TRBJ1-5, with a tentative D call TRBD1 (6 bases). The sample here was CD4+ T cells sorted from blood, taken at week 24, from a patient treated with tofacitinib. The CDR3, as DNA: TGTGCCTGGAGTGCGCCCTTCGACAGGCTCAATCAGCCCCAGCATTTT. This encodes CAWSAPFDRLNQPQHF. Using reference TRBV30 and TRBJ1-5 for the parts outside the CDR3, the full variable domain is SQTIHQWPATLVQPVGSPLSLECTVEGTSNPNLYWYRQAAGRGLQLLFYSVGIGQISSEVPQNLSASRPQDRQFILSSKKLLLSDSGFYLCAWSAPFDRLNQPQHFGDGTRLSIL.